The TCR beta chain described here comes from a study of blood T cell repertoires in COVID-19. The method was immunoSEQ multiplex PCR; TCRdb's version includes in-frame clones alone and lacks a portion of them. Found here are 150,000 or so clones, around 87% of them singletons; the top ten hold 4%. Germline trimming cut 3 bases from V and 5 bases from J; bases unmatched to any gene: 6. From germline, CDR1 is SEHNR and CDR2 FQNEAQ (reference sequence). The CDR3 has 14 residues. Material for sequencing was PBMCs or T cells enriched from blood (not recorded which). The V gene is TRBV7-9, the J gene TRBJ1-2; 7 nucleotides agree with TRBD1. The TCR was taken from a woman in her thirties or forties who had been exposed to COVID-19. In nucleotides, the CDR3 is TGTGCCAGCAGCTTCTCGGACAGGAGGTATGGCTACACCTTC. Protein: CASSFSDRRYGYTF.